Shown below are 12 T cell receptor beta chains from a single sample sequenced in a study of T cells in Graves' hyperthyroidism and ophthalmopathy. Researchers took RNA transcripts and amplified the TCR beta CDR3 regions from them. An initial round of RT-PCR targeting the TCR CDR3 relied on the HTBI primer set. TCRdb reprocessed the multiplex PCR reads via MiXCR and lists one record per CDR3 protein. The sample lists about 840,000 distinct CDR3 sequences, 38% seen once, with 8.9% in the top ten. Sequencing used blood. Source of these receptors: a man between 18 and 29 years old with Graves' hyperthyroidism.

Ten or more counts support this clonotype. The CDR3 loop is CATSRDAGLGANEKLFF. CDR3 nucleotide sequence: TGTGCCACCAGCAGAGATGCTGGCCTGGGGGCTAATGAAAAACTGTTTTTT. The chain uses TRBV15 and TRBJ1-4; TRBD1 is a possible D gene (5 bases). Trimming cost V 0 bases and J 3 bases, with 14 bases left between them. This CDR3 spans 17 amino acids. In germline, CDR1 is LNHNV, CDR2 YYDKDF (reference sequence). The full variable domain, in which reference TRBV15 and TRBJ1-4 provide the parts outside the CDR3, is DAMVIQNPRYQVTQFGKPVTLSCSQTLNHNVMYWYQQKSSQAPKLLFHYYDKDFNNEADTPDNFQSRRPNTSFCFLDIRSPGLGDTAMYLCATSRDAGLGANEKLFFGSGTQLSVL.

V and J are TRBV19 and TRBJ2-2, with 8 positions matching TRBD1. The CDR3 spans 16 residues. J was trimmed by 1 base and V by 5 bases; bases with no gene match: 6. Germline values: CDR1 LNHDA, CDR2 SQIVND (reference sequence). For the CDR3, the DNA is TGTGCCAGTAGTCCATGGACAGGGATGAACACCGGGGAGCTGTTTTTT. It specifies CASSPWTGMNTGELFF.

This chain connects TRBV10-3 to TRBJ1-1; 7 bases line up with TRBD1. Trimming at V came to 6 bases and at J to 11 bases, leaving 9 bases not matched to a gene. The CDR3 sequence is 12 residues long. Germline CDR1 and CDR2: ENHRY and SYGVKD. CDR3 coding DNA: TGTGCCATCAGACCCGACAGGGTTGGTGCTTTCTTT. Translation gives CAIRPDRVGAFF.

This clonotype was detected many times. V is TRBV7-8 and J is TRBJ2-7, with TRBD1 matching 8 bases. From germline, CDR1 is SGHVS and CDR2 FQNEAQ. J gave up 13 bases and V 6 bases, and 17 bases lay outside the gene matches. This CDR3 is 14 amino acids long. CDR3 nucleotides: TGTGCCAGCAGGCTCGCGCCACGCCGGGACAGGCCCTACTTC. Translating gives CASRLAPRRDRPYF.

This clonotype was seen a handful of times. The rearrangement joins TRBV5-1 to TRBJ1-1; D not resolved. The CDR3 runs to 11 residues. V lost 6 bases and J 1 base, leaving 4 bases between the germline ends. Germline V gives CDR1 SGHRS, CDR2 YFSETQ. CDR3 in DNA: TGCGCCAGCATGGAGAACACTGAAGCTTTCTTT. Translation: CASMENTEAFF.

This clonotype was seen at least ten times. The chain links TRBV15 to TRBJ1-3, with a possible D match to TRBD1 (5 bases). The V gene lost 5 bases and the J gene lost 5 bases, with 7 bases spanning the gap. Germline CDR1 reads LNHNV; CDR2 reads YYDKDF (reference sequence). The length of the CDR3 is 12 residues. This chain's CDR3 is CATSGDRNTIYF. The CDR3 nucleotides are TGTGCCACCAGCGGGGACCGAAACACCATATATTTT.

This clonotype was counted at least ten times. The gene calls are TRBV20-1 and TRBJ1-4; D unresolved. V shed 2 bases and J shed 0 bases, with 4 bases lying between them. The length of the CDR3 is 13 residues. Germline V gene sequence: CDR1 DFQATT, CDR2 SNEGSKA (reference sequence). DNA of the CDR3: TGCAGTGCTAGATGGGCAACTAATGAAAAACTGTTTTTT. This gives the protein CSARWATNEKLFF.

This clonotype occurred many times. This chain joins TRBV25-1 and TRBJ2-2, with a weak D call TRBD2 (6 bases). This CDR3 contains 15 residues. From germline, CDR1 is MGHDK and CDR2 SYGVNS. The V end lost 4 bases, the J end lost 1 base, and 10 bases lay between the germline ends. Here the CDR3 DNA reads TGTGCCAGCAGTGTGGCGGGGAAGAACACCGGGGAGCTGTTTTTT. It is translated as CASSVAGKNTGELFF.

This clonotype was seen ten or more times. This chain connects TRBV7-2 to TRBJ1-4, with D possibly being TRBD1 (6 bases). The CDR3 extends over 14 amino acids. V lost 3 bases and J 8 bases, leaving 13 bases between the germline ends. Per the germline V gene, CDR1 is SGHTA and CDR2 is FQGNSA. The CDR3, as DNA: TGTGCCAGCAGCTTGACCCACAGGGAAGAAAAACTGTTTTTT. This sequence encodes CASSLTHREEKLFF.

The rearrangement joins TRBV4-1 to TRBJ2-7; D possibly uses TRBD1 or TRBD2 (5 bases each). Trimming left V 0 bases short and J 5 bases short, with 17 bases between. This CDR3 region has 16 residues. Germline lookup yields CDR1 MGHRA and CDR2 YSYEKL. The CDR3 reads CASSQDLGPVWDEQYF. The DNA of the CDR3 is TGCGCCAGCAGCCAAGATCTGGGACCAGTATGGGACGAGCAGTACTTC.

Regarding this clonotype: This clone may be a read error of a much larger clone one base away. CDR3 DNA sequence: TGTGCCAGCAGCTTAGGTTCGGTGGACCAAGAGACCCAGTACTTC. Amino acid sequence: CASSLGSVDQETQYF. The V and J genes are TRBV11-1 and TRBJ2-5; D is uncertain. Germline-derived CDR1 and CDR2 are SGHAT and FQDESV (reference sequence). CDR3 length equals 15 residues. V was clipped by 1 base and J by 0 bases, with 9 bases between them. The full variable domain, rest sourced from reference TRBV11-1 and TRBJ2-5, is EAEVAQSPRYKITEKSQAVAFWCDPISGHATLYWYRQILGQGPELLVQFQDESVVDDSQLPKDRFSAERLKGVDSTLKIQPAELGDSAMYLCASSLGSVDQETQYFGPGTRLLVL.

Many counts were recorded for this clonotype. The J gene is TRBJ1-2, the V gene TRBV20-1; D not certain. The V and J ends lost 3 bases and 3 bases respectively, with 5 bases between them. The germline gives CDR1 DFQATT, CDR2 SNEGSKA (reference sequence). This CDR3 contains 11 residues. The CDR3 DNA is TGCAGTGCTAGGACCCACTATGGCTACACCTTC. Its translation is CSARTHYGYTF.